This TCR beta chain was captured in a study of molecular identifiers for immune sequencing clone quantification. Trimming took 3 bases from V and 2 from J, leaving 4 bases between them. Germline V lookup: CDR1 LGHNT, CDR2 FRNRAP. The CDR3 runs to 12 residues. As regards this clonotype: Its target is unknown.

General study results and limits: More than 97% of effector molecules, versus under 1% of naive-cell molecules, belonged to clones above 20 RNA copies.

TCRdb processed the PCR reads anew with MiXCR; each CDR3 protein has one entry. The table records 460,000 or so distinct CDR3 sequences, about a quarter of them present only once. This TCR came from a human donor in good health. Some libraries in this study had Jurkat cell RNA spiked in. Sample: naive CD8+ T cells from blood, with Jurkat cell RNA spiked in. Regarding subset: FACS-sorted CD8+CD4-CCR7+CD45RA+ naive T cells. The chain couples TRBV12-5 to TRBJ1-1; unclear D gene. The CDR3 loop is CASGLLNTEAFF. The CDR3 nucleotides read TGTGCTAGTGGTTTACTAAACACTGAAGCTTTCTTT.